One and the same sample provided the 11 T cell receptor beta chains below, sequenced in a study of human T cells and chemical hapten exposure (dated by TCRdb to the early 2020s). The time point label for this specimen denotes: patch test 1, 2 weeks after DPC sensitization. Per the publication, the treatment or condition label means: therapeutic diphenylcyclopropenone sensitization with weekly scalp DPC. The protocol used for the library was RACE. These reads were obtained on a NextSeq 500. TCRdb trimmed public reads at Q25 via fastp, called clones via MiXCR and kept in-frame beta chains. Under each unique CDR3 protein, matching rows form one entry showing the most common genes and DNA. This sample is represented by roughly 160,000 distinct CDR3 sequences; roughly 15% of them were singletons. The ten biggest clones cover approximately 1.5% of the sample. The sequencing used whole blood, collected in connection with sensitization to the hapten diphenylcyclopropenone (DPC). These receptors came from a woman between 25 and 40 years old with alopecia areata. Some clones in this sample may be carry-over from other donors' samples.

This sequence joins TRBV10-3 and TRBJ2-5, with D tentatively TRBD2 (6 bases). V was clipped by 4 bases and J by 1 base, with 10 bases between them. This CDR3 contains 14 residues. CDR1 and CDR2 from the germline V gene are ENHRY and SYGVKD. DNA of the CDR3: TGTGCCATCAGTGTACGGGGGAGCCAAGAGACCCAGTACTTC. Its translation is CAISVRGSQETQYF.

This clonotype was seen a few times. The J gene is TRBJ1-6, the V gene TRBV21-1; TRBD1, as called in the table, went unchecked against the DNA. TRBV21-1 is a documented pseudogene. The CDR3 runs 14 residues. CDR3 residues: CASSKVWGRSPLHF. For the CDR3, the DNA is TGTGCCAGCAGCAAAGTGTGGGGACGCTCACCCCTCCACTTT.

The rearrangement uses TRBV20-1 and TRBJ2-7; D may be TRBD1 or TRBD2 (5 bases each). Trimming left V 6 bases short and J 2 bases short, with 11 bases between. Germline CDR1 is DFQATT and CDR2 is SNEGSKA (reference sequence). The CDR3 consists of 12 residues. The CDR3 nucleotides read TGCAGTGCCATAGTGGGGGCCTACGAGCAGTACTTC. It translates to CSAIVGAYEQYF.

Written as DNA, the CDR3 is TGTGCCAGCAGCTTGGTGGGCTTGGGCAATCAGCCCCAGCATTTT. This sequence encodes CASSLVGLGNQPQHF. The J gene is TRBJ1-5, the V gene TRBV5-5, with D unclear. There are 15 residues in the CDR3. Trimming removed 0 bases at V and 2 bases at J, with 9 bases between. CDR1 is SGHKS, CDR2 YYEKEE, per germline (reference sequence).

This chain uses TRBV15 with TRBJ2-1; D gene unclear. The CDR3 consists of 13 residues. Germline lookup yields CDR1 LNHNV and CDR2 YYDKDF (reference sequence). V was pared by 1 base and J by 15 bases, with 16 bases between. The CDR3 reads CATSRVRPGPGFF. CDR3 DNA: TGTGCCACCAGCAGAGTTCGGCCAGGCCCCGGGTTCTTC.

The chain links TRBV12-3 or TRBV12-4 to TRBJ2-5; 11 bases are shared with TRBD2. This CDR3 has 15 residues. V lost 7 bases, J lost 2 bases, and 6 bases stayed unmatched. The CDR3, as DNA: TGTGCCAGCAACCCGGGACTAGCGGAACAAGAGACCCAGTACTTC. Its translation: CASNPGLAEQETQYF.

This chain uses TRBV5-1 with TRBJ2-2, with a possible D match to TRBD2 (6 bases). CDR1 is SGHRS and CDR2 is YFSETQ in the germline V gene. Trimming stripped 4 bases from V and 7 bases from J, with 17 bases between. The CDR3 contains 15 residues. This CDR3 is CASSGDPGGVGELFF. In nucleotides, the CDR3 is TGCGCCAGCAGCGGTGACCCCGGGGGAGTCGGGGAGCTGTTTTTT.

The chain employs TRBV5-4 and TRBJ2-2, with D perhaps TRBD1 (5 bases). Deletions cut 0 bases from V and 3 bases from J, with 12 bases between. The CDR3 runs to 16 residues. CDR1 and CDR2 (germline): SGHNT, YYREEE (reference sequence). In DNA, the CDR3 is TGTGCCAGCAGCTTGGCCAATGGGGCGGACACCGGGGAGCTGTTTTTT. Translation: CASSLANGADTGELFF.

This clonotype has just a few counts. This chain links TRBV4-3 with TRBJ2-1, with 12 bases that match TRBD2. CDR3 length equals 16 residues. Looked up from germline, CDR1 is LGHNA and CDR2 is YSLEER. Trimming at V came to 2 bases and at J to 7 bases, leaving 6 bases not matched to a gene. The DNA of the CDR3 is TGCGCCAGCAGCCAACTAGCGGGAGGGCCGGGGAATGAGCAGTTCTTC. Amino acid sequence: CASSQLAGGPGNEQFF.

This chain joins TRBV5-1 and TRBJ1-1, with TRBD1 identical over 9 bases. This CDR3 region has 14 residues. J was trimmed by 3 bases and V by 4 bases; bases with no gene match: 4. Germline CDR1 and CDR2: SGHRS and YFSETQ. The CDR3 DNA sequence: TGCGCCAGCAGCCCAGGACAGGGGTACACTGAAGCTTTCTTT. Residues: CASSPGQGYTEAFF. The complete variable domain, with remaining parts taken from reference TRBV5-1 and TRBJ1-1, reads KAGVTQTPRYLIKTRGQQVTLSCSPISGHRSVSWYQQTPGQGLQFLFEYFSETQRNKGNFPGRFSGRQFSNSRSEMNVSTLELGDSALYLCASSPGQGYTEAFFGQGTRLTVV.

This sequence joins TRBV18 and TRBJ1-6; a possible D gene is TRBD1 (6 bases). Trimming removed 3 bases from V and 0 bases from J, with 15 bases in between. Germline values: CDR1 KGHSH, CDR2 LQKENI. CDR3 length equals 18 residues. CDR3 sequence: CASSPSRTEISYNSPLHF. In DNA form, the CDR3 reads TGTGCCAGCTCACCGTCGCGGACAGAGATCTCCTATAATTCACCCCTCCACTTT.